These 7 T cell receptor beta chains share one sample of origin, sequenced in a study of Graves' ophthalmopathy and Graves' hyperthyroidism. The sequenced template was RNA, covering the TCR beta CDR3 region. RT-PCR with HTBI primers came first, then second-round multiplex PCR. MiXCR, applied by TCRdb to the multiplex PCR reads, yields one record per CDR3 protein. The table has approximately 480,000 distinct CDR3 sequences, about 15% seen once; the top ten hold around 9.8%. Sequencing used blood. All receptors come from a woman in her 30s with Graves' ophthalmopathy.

There are many counts of this clonotype. This sequence joins TRBV6-5 and TRBJ1-2; D is unresolved. This CDR3 is 14 amino acids long. Trimming took off 3 bases at V and 3 bases at J, with 11 bases between the two ends. The germline V gene has CDR1 MNHEY and CDR2 SVGAGI. The CDR3 DNA reads TGTGCCAGCAGTTATAATGATGCGTACTATGGCTACACCTTC. Translating gives CASSYNDAYYGYTF.

This clonotype was seen at least ten times. The chain joins TRBV7-2 to TRBJ1-3, with TRBD1 as a possible D gene (6 bases). The CDR3 runs to 14 residues. V was clipped by 4 bases and J by 7 bases, with 14 bases between them. Germline V gene data show CDR1 as SGHTA and CDR2 as FQGNSA. CDR3 region: CASSSPGRGNTIYF. The CDR3 nucleotides read TGTGCCAGCAGCTCTCCAGGGAGGGGGAACACCATATATTTT.

In this sample, this clonotype turned up many times. The chain joins TRBV28 to TRBJ2-2, with TRBD2 matching over 9 bases. Unmatched junction bases numbered 5, after V lost 5 bases and J lost 1 base. The germline CDR1 and CDR2 sequences are MDHEN and SYDVKM. The CDR3 is 16 residues long. CDR3 nucleotides: TGTGCCAGCAGTCAGATAGCGGGAGAGAACACCGGGGAGCTGTTTTTT. It specifies CASSQIAGENTGELFF.

Comments on this clonotype: The conserved phenylalanine or tryptophan normally closing the CDR3 is absent here, so this likely arose from a read error. This chain joins TRBV29-1 and TRBJ1-1; no clear D. Germline V gene sequence: CDR1 SQVTM, CDR2 ANQGSEA. The CDR3 is 11 amino acids. V was shortened by 3 bases and J by 1 base, with 3 bases between the two germline ends. CDR3 nucleotides: TGCAGCGTTGATAGGAACACTGAAGCTTTCCTT. Amino acids: CSVDRNTEAFL.

The chain carries TRBV19 and TRBJ2-7; D is unclear. The germline CDR1 and CDR2 sequences are LNHDA and SQIVND (reference sequence). The V end lost 3 bases, the J end lost 0 bases, and 15 bases lay between the germline ends. The CDR3 is 16 residues long. The CDR3 bases are TGTGCCAGTAGTATTCGGTTTACAACCTACTCCTACGAGCAGTACTTC. This codes for CASSIRFTTYSYEQYF.

This clonotype was seen repeatedly, ten times or more. This chain connects TRBV5-1 to TRBJ1-1; 8 bases match TRBD1. The CDR3 is 14 residues long. Losses at the gene ends were 5 bases for V and 9 bases for J; bases not matched to a gene: 12. From germline, CDR1 is SGHRS and CDR2 YFSETQ. CDR3 sequence reads: CASSYGQGQKKAFF. CDR3 in DNA: TGCGCCAGCAGTTACGGACAGGGCCAAAAGAAAGCTTTCTTT.

This clonotype showed up many times. The genes are TRBV6-5 and TRBJ1-2; possible D gene TRBD1, 5 bases. V lost 2 bases, J lost 0 bases, and 13 bases lay in between. From germline, CDR1 is MNHEY and CDR2 SVGAGI. The CDR3 totals 16 residues. The CDR3 protein is CASSYPGTVTNYGYTF. The CDR3 DNA is TGTGCCAGCAGTTACCCCGGGACGGTTACTAACTATGGCTACACCTTC.